The entry below gives a single TCR beta chain sequence along with its context. Antigen: not known. This entry is derived from a study of identical twins. Notes on the study in general: Out-of-frame alpha sequences that twins shared showed excess low generation probability.

TCRdb passed the 5' RACE reads through MiXCR, listing each CDR3 protein once. The sample lists roughly 750,000 distinct CDR3 sequences, 20% to 25% occurring once. Per the germline V gene, CDR1 is LGHNA and CDR2 is YSLEER. The CDR3 spans 16 residues. V gave up 0 bases and J gave up 0 bases, with 9 bases separating them. The same specimen was also included in a second study, on T cells expressing NK-cell markers. That report adds: About 1.0-7.0% of CD8+ T cells in roughly six donors belonged to dominant NKG2C+ clonotypes.

This chain joins TRBV4-3 and TRBJ2-1; D unclear. The sample consisted of PBMCs. The TCR originated in a woman between 18 and 29 years old in good health. CDR3 bases: TGCGCCAGCAGCCAAGATTGGAGAATCTCCTACAATGAGCAGTTCTTC. Amino acids: CASSQDWRISYNEQFF.